This TCR beta chain comes out of a study of cytomegalovirus exposure and HLA in healthy donors. In the study overall: Unique TCRs numbering roughly 80 million, obtained from HLA-typed donors, made up an early data release.

Comment on this clone: Its antigen is unidentified.

The PCR was carried out with 60 Vbeta primers and 13 Jbeta primers. TCRdb's table, derived via immunoSEQ multiplex PCR, lists solely in-frame clones and lacks some. The sample includes around 160,000 clones, approximately 62% of them seen just once. Points from the study as a whole: The study had only CMV serostatus as immune exposure information. Analysis was performed later, and it showed HLA-associated TCR beta chains to be more clonally expanded than equally common others.

The sequence derives from a man aged 50 to 60 in good health and CMV-seronegative. The source material was PBMCs.

CDR3 region: CASTDTSGNTIYF. CDR3 DNA sequence: TGTGCCAGCACAGATACCTCTGGAAACACCATATATTTT. The V and J genes are TRBV6-1 and TRBJ1-3; D is unresolved. Per germline, CDR1 MNHNS and CDR2 SASEGT. Trimming removed 7 bases from V and 0 bases from J, with 7 bases in between. The CDR3 totals 13 residues.